A selection of T cell receptor beta chains follows, all from one sample in a study of response to subunit inactivated influenza vaccine. TCRdb processed the RT-PCR reads anew with MiXCR; each CDR3 protein has one entry. The data contain roughly 570,000 distinct CDR3 sequences, 12% to 15% of them singletons. The source material was PBMCs from blood, sampled 11 to 12 days after vaccination. Receptor source: a man in his fifties who received an inactivated influenza vaccine. Both conserved end residues are part of each CDR3. The D gene is left open where the match is weak. Size tells how often a clone was seen (once, few, many) or the class of an expanded clone, and some rows leave it out.

v_gene	abundance	d_gene	j_gene	CDR3nt	CDR3aa
TRBV14	.	TRBD2	TRBJ2-1	TGTGCCAGCAGCCAGGAGCGGGGGGGCAGGGATGAGCAGTTCTTC	CASSQERGGRDEQFF
TRBV7-3	few	TRBD2	TRBJ2-3	TGTGCCAGCAGCCGACGGACTAGCGGGAGGCTTGGCACAGATACGCAGTATTTT	CASSRRTSGRLGTDTQYF
TRBV12-3/TRBV12-4	many	TRBD2	TRBJ2-1	TGTGCCAGCAGTTTAGGACTAGCGGGAACCTACAATGAGCAGTTCTTC	CASSLGLAGTYNEQFF
TRBV7-9	few	.	TRBJ2-5	TGTGCCAGCAGCCCCCAGGGGACACCTGGGGAGACCCAGTACTTC	CASSPQGTPGETQYF
TRBV5-6	.	.	TRBJ2-7	TGTGCCAGCAGCTTGGACACTAACTACGAGCAGTACTTC	CASSLDTNYEQYF
TRBV11-2	.	.	TRBJ1-2	TGTGCCAGCAGCTTAGACTCTTTTGGCCGGAATGGCTACACCTTC	CASSLDSFGRNGYTF
TRBV20-1	.	.	TRBJ2-2	TGCAGTGCTAGAGAGAGGGGATCGAACACCGGGGAGCTGTTTTTT	CSARERGSNTGELFF
TRBV7-9	.	.	TRBJ1-2	TGTGCCAGCAGCTTCGGGGGCTTTAGCTACACCTTC	CASSFGGFSYTF
TRBV24-1	few	TRBD1	TRBJ2-1	TGTGCCACCAGTTTGGGACAGTACAATGAGCAGTTCTTC	CATSLGQYNEQFF
TRBV18	few	TRBD1	TRBJ1-6	TGTGCCAGCTCACCACAAGGGACAGCAAATTCACCCCTCCACTTT	CASSPQGTANSPLHF
TRBV30	.	TRBD2	TRBJ2-1	TGTGCCTGGAGTGGCGGGGGGGCCCCGGGCTCCTACAATGAGCAGTTCTTC	CAWSGGGAPGSYNEQFF
TRBV10-2	.	TRBD1	TRBJ1-5	TGCGCCAGCAGTGAAGGGCGAGACAGGGTGAGAGATCAGCCCCAGCATTTT	CASSEGRDRVRDQPQHF
TRBV29-1	many	.	TRBJ2-5	TGCAGCAGTACGAAGGGGCCTGGCAGCCACCAAGAGACCCAGTACTTC	CSSTKGPGSHQETQYF
TRBV29-1	many	TRBD1	TRBJ1-5	TGCAGCGTGCCAGGGGGCCATCAGCCCCAGCATTTT	CSVPGGHQPQHF
TRBV12-3/TRBV12-4	few	.	TRBJ2-1	TGTGCCAGCAGTTTTCAAGGGCGCAATGAGCAGTTCTTC	CASSFQGRNEQFF
TRBV19	.	.	TRBJ1-1	TGTGCCAGTAGTATAGTTCGGGGCGATGAAGCTTTCTTT	CASSIVRGDEAFF
TRBV29-1	few	.	TRBJ2-1	TGCAGCGTTGTTTCTTTTCGGGCGCAATTTGGTGGTGAGCAGTTCTTC	CSVVSFRAQFGGEQFF
TRBV5-1	few	.	TRBJ1-2	TGCGCCAGCAGCCCGCGACCGACAGATTCTAATGGCTACACCTTC	CASSPRPTDSNGYTF
TRBV5-1	few	.	TRBJ2-2	TGCGCCAGCAGCTCAGGGGATTCGGGCACCGGGGAGCTGTTTTTT	CASSSGDSGTGELFF
TRBV10-3	.	TRBD2	TRBJ2-1	TGTGCCATCAGTGAGTCTGTACTAGCGGGGCACAATGAGCAGTTCTTC	CAISESVLAGHNEQFF
TRBV7-8	.	TRBD2	TRBJ2-2	TGTGCCAGCAGCTTTTTAGCGGGAGGCGTCACCGGGGAGCTGTTTTTT	CASSFLAGGVTGELFF
TRBV25-1	.	TRBD1	TRBJ1-2	TGTGCCACCTTGACAGGGGACTTGGGCTACACCTTC	CATLTGDLGYTF
TRBV6-2/TRBV6-3	.	.	TRBJ2-7	TGTGCCAGCAGTAAACTACAGGGCTACGAGCAGTACTTC	CASSKLQGYEQYF
TRBV7-6	few	TRBD2	TRBJ2-3	TGTGCCAGCAGCTTATCTGCGGGAGTGCCAACAGATACGCAGTATTTT	CASSLSAGVPTDTQYF
TRBV7-2	once	.	TRBJ2-7	TGTGCCAGCAGCTTAGCTCTAGCTCCCTACGAGCAGTACTTC	CASSLALAPYEQYF
TRBV9	.	TRBD2	TRBJ2-1	TGTGCCAGCAGCGTAGGCGGGAGGTATAACAATGAGCAGTTCTTC	CASSVGGRYNNEQFF
TRBV4-3	many	.	TRBJ2-3	TGCGCCAGCAGCCAAGAATGGGGCGGGGAGGATCGGTATACGCAGTATTTT	CASSQEWGGEDRYTQYF
TRBV28	few	.	TRBJ2-5	TGTGCCAGCAGTTTATACGACAGAAGAGAGACCCAGTACTTC	CASSLYDRRETQYF
TRBV24-1	.	TRBD2	TRBJ2-1	TGTGCCACCAGTGATGGGTTTAGCGGGGGGGCAATTTACAATGAGCAGTTCTTC	CATSDGFSGGAIYNEQFF
TRBV5-1	few	.	TRBJ1-1	TGCGCCAGCAGCTTGTTTCAGTCGAACACTGAAGCTTTCTTT	CASSLFQSNTEAFF
TRBV10-3	.	TRBD1	TRBJ2-3	TGTGCCATCAGCCCCCCGGGACAGGGGAGCACAGATACGCAGTATTTT	CAISPPGQGSTDTQYF
TRBV7-9	.	TRBD2	TRBJ2-1	TGTGCCCCCGGGGTAGCGGGGGGGCATGAGCAGTTCTTC	CAPGVAGGHEQFF
TRBV3-1	few	TRBD2	TRBJ2-3	TGTGCCAGCAGCCAAGAGGCTAGCGGGAGCAGAGCTTGGACAGATACGCAGTATTTT	CASSQEASGSRAWTDTQYF
TRBV6-2/TRBV6-3	few	.	TRBJ2-7	TGTGCCAGCAGCGGCGGGCTCTCCTACGAGCAGTACTTC	CASSGGLSYEQYF
TRBV10-2	few	.	TRBJ1-5	TGCGCCAGCAGTGAGTCGTGGTTTCAGCCCCAGCATTTT	CASSESWFQPQHF
TRBV20-1	.	TRBD2	TRBJ2-5	TGCAGTGCTGTATGGGCGGGAGAAGAGACCCAGTACTTC	CSAVWAGEETQYF